The present TCR beta chain was sequenced within a study of human T cells and chemical hapten exposure. Each CDR3 protein gets one entry after TCRdb re-called the RACE reads with MiXCR. The sample shows about 97,000 distinct CDR3 sequences, 27% of them seen only once. This CDR3 contains 14 residues. Trimming left V 0 bases short and J 7 bases short, with 7 bases between. Germline-derived CDR1 and CDR2 are LGHNA and YSLEER. The table lists this clonotype with a few counts. Time point here: patch test 3, about 24 weeks after DPC sensitization. Treatment denoted: therapeutic diphenylcyclopropenone sensitization with weekly scalp DPC.

The source was whole blood, collected in connection with sensitization to the hapten diphenylcyclopropenone (DPC). This sequence was found in a man between 35 and 55 years old with alopecia areata. Some clones in this sample may be carry-over from other donors' samples. The chain has TRBV4-3 and TRBJ1-6; D not certain. Here the CDR3 DNA reads TGCGCCAGCAGCCAAGATAACGGAAATTCACCCCTCCACTTT. As protein: CASSQDNGNSPLHF.